Listed below are T cell receptor beta chains from one sample, sequenced in a study of OX40 agonist ivuxolimab in advanced cancers. Produced via immunoSEQ multiplex PCR; TCRdb's table is partial and in-frame only. The sample has about 160,000 clones, around 94% seen once. Sample: CD4+ or CD8+ T cells sorted from blood, taken in a trial of the OX40 agonist ivuxolimab. These receptors were collected from an adult with an advanced solid tumor such as melanoma, head and neck, liver or kidney cancer. Both conserved end residues are part of each CDR3. The D gene is left open where the match is weak. Some rows mark clone size as missing; the rest say once, few, many or name a class of expanded clone.

>TRBV5-6|once|-|TRBJ1-2
TGTGCCAGCAGCTTGGACAGGACCACAGGGAGCTACACCTTC
CASSLDRTTGSYTF
>TRBV2|-|TRBD1|TRBJ1-6
TGTGCCAGCAGTGCGGACAGGGGCATGGATTCACCCCTCCACTTT
CASSADRGMDSPLHF
>TRBV19|-|TRBD1|TRBJ1-1
TGTGCCAGTAGTAGGGGACAGTTTAGGACTGAAGCTTTCTTT
CASSRGQFRTEAFF
>TRBV7-6|-|-|TRBJ1-1
TGTGCCAGCAGCTTAGTATCCGGCGGTGGGGCTGAAGCTTTCTTT
CASSLVSGGGAEAFF
>TRBV5-1|-|-|TRBJ2-7
TGCGCCAGCAGGACAGCACTTCGTCTCGGCGAGCAGTACTTC
CASRTALRLGEQYF
>TRBV7-2|-|-|TRBJ1-2
TGTGCCAGCAGCTTAGCGCGCAGACAGACCTATGGCTACACCTTC
CASSLARRQTYGYTF
>TRBV9|-|TRBD1|TRBJ2-2
TGTGCCAGCAGCGACGGGACAGGGATAAACACCGGGGAGCTGTTTTTT
CASSDGTGINTGELFF
>TRBV18|-|-|TRBJ2-1
TGTGCCAGCTCACGGGCAGCGGCCTCCTACAATGAGCAGTTCTTC
CASSRAAASYNEQFF
>TRBV30|-|-|TRBJ2-1
TGTGCCTGTAACGAAGGGGCTAGTCGAGCTAGGGGTGAGCAGTTCTTC
CACNEGASRARGEQFF
>TRBV4-2|once|-|TRBJ1-5
TGTGCCAGCAGCCAATTAGGGAATCAGCCCCAGCATTTT
CASSQLGNQPQHF
>TRBV7-2|once|-|TRBJ2-7
TGTGCCAGCAGCTTAGCCGCGGCAGGGTCCCGCGAGCAGTACTTC
CASSLAAAGSREQYF
>TRBV20-1|-|-|TRBJ1-2
TGCAGTGCGACGGGCCTTGGGGGCTACACCTTC
CSATGLGGYTF
>TRBV9|-|-|TRBJ1-5
TGTGCCAGCAGCGCATTTAGCAATCAGCCCCAGCATTTT
CASSAFSNQPQHF
>TRBV6-1|-|TRBD1|TRBJ1-2
TGTGCCAGCAGCCCGACAGGGCAAGGCTACACCTTC
CASSPTGQGYTF
>TRBV6-5|-|TRBD1|TRBJ2-4
TGTGCCAGCAGTAGGGGGCAGGCCAAAAACATTCAGTACTTC
CASSRGQAKNIQYF
>TRBV18|-|-|TRBJ2-1
TGTGCCAGCTCACCAAGCGACGGGAATGAGCAGTTCTTC
CASSPSDGNEQFF
>TRBV5-5|-|-|TRBJ2-7
TGTGCCAGCAGCTGGACAGTCTCCTACGAGCAGTACTTC
CASSWTVSYEQYF
>TRBV4-1|-|-|TRBJ2-7
TGCGCCAGCAGCCAAGATCGGGGCGGACCTTCTGCCTACGAGCAGTACTTC
CASSQDRGGPSAYEQYF
>TRBV11-2|-|-|TRBJ2-7
TGTGCCAGCAGCCAGATTGAACCCTATCGCGAGCAGTACTTC
CASSQIEPYREQYF
>TRBV7-2|-|-|TRBJ2-2
TGTGCCAGCAGCTTAGTGGGTGGGGGCTTGGGGGAGCTGTTTTTT
CASSLVGGGLGELFF
>TRBV15|-|-|TRBJ2-2
TGTGCCACCAGCGGGGTGCCCGGGGACACCGGGGAGCTGTTTTTT
CATSGVPGDTGELFF
>TRBV27|-|-|TRBJ1-1
TGTGCCAGCAGTTTGAAGGGCAGGAACAGTCTGAACACTGAAGCTTTCTTT
CASSLKGRNSLNTEAFF
>TRBV6-5|-|-|TRBJ1-2
TGTGCCAGCAGTTCTGCAGGGGCGATACTCATTGGTGGCTACACCTTC
CASSSAGAILIGGYTF
>TRBV7-9|-|-|TRBJ1-3
TGTGCCAGCAGCTTACGGGACCTATATTTT
CASSLRDLYF
>TRBV19|-|-|TRBJ2-4
TGTGCCAGTAGTATAGTCGCGACAGGAAGGGTCTACTTC
CASSIVATGRVYF